The next 4 T cell receptor beta chains were all read from a single sample in a study of OX40 agonist ivuxolimab in advanced cancers. Receptor libraries were prepared by the immunoSEQ multiplex PCR assay. TCRdb's version of the immuneACCESS table is confined to in-frame rearrangements and falls short of the full clone set. An unresolved V gene accounts for under half of the shortfall where checked; the remainder is of unknown origin. In this sample the table shows some 14,000 clones, more than 75% of which occur a single time. The ten biggest clones cover 35% of the sample. The material sequenced was CD4+ or CD8+ T cells sorted from blood, taken in a trial of the OX40 agonist ivuxolimab. The receptors derive from an adult with an advanced solid tumor such as melanoma, head and neck, liver or kidney cancer.

This chain joins TRBV7-9 and TRBJ1-1; 7 bases fit TRBD1. Trimming took 11 bases from V and 5 from J; bases not matched to a gene: 8. The CDR3 is made up of 12 amino acids. Germline CDR1 SEHNR, CDR2 FQNEAQ (reference sequence). The CDR3 DNA reads TGTGCCGGTGGGACAGCCGCTACTGAAGCTTTCTTT. Amino acids: CAGGTAATEAFF.

The chain couples TRBV14 to TRBJ1-5; D uncertain. The CDR3 totals 13 residues. CDR1 is SGHDN, CDR2 FVKESK, per germline. Trimming left V 2 bases short and J 9 bases short, with 11 bases between. CDR3 in DNA: TGTGCCAGCAGCCAATCAGATTTTGGGCCCCAGCATTTT. It translates to CASSQSDFGPQHF.

The CDR3 protein is CASSQEGGPNEKLFF. Here the CDR3 DNA reads TGCGCCAGCAGCCAAGAAGGGGGGCCTAATGAAAAACTGTTTTTT. The J gene is TRBJ1-4, the V gene TRBV4-1; D is perhaps TRBD1 (6 bases). CDR1 and CDR2 from the germline V gene are MGHRA and YSYEKL. CDR3 length equals 15 residues. The V end was cut by 0 bases, the J end by 3 bases, with 8 bases between.

The chain couples TRBV5-6 to TRBJ2-7; 7 nucleotides align to TRBD1. Germline CDR1 reads SGHDT; CDR2 reads YYEEEE. The ends lost 3 bases at V and 0 bases at J; junction bases unmatched: 3. This CDR3 is built from 14 residues. CDR3 nucleotides: TGTGCCAGCAGCTGGGACAGTAGCTCCTACGAGCAGTACTTC. The encoded protein is CASSWDSSSYEQYF.